This T cell receptor beta chain was found in a study of PD-1 blockade in classical Hodgkin lymphoma (dated by TCRdb to the early 2020s). In terms of the full investigation: Nivolumab dosing was 3 mg/kg intravenously every 2 weeks, continuing until either disease progression or unacceptable toxicity. The study used TCR beta sequencing and CyTOF to define a peripheral blood immune signature of response to PD-1 blockade in classical Hodgkin lymphoma. The research as a whole found: Baseline TCR diversity was reported as lower in newly diagnosed patients than in healthy donors, and lower still in relapsed/refractory patients. Only a single clinical trial cohort was studied, and what caused the repertoire differences, possibly disease activity or prior therapy, remained undefined. Trial patients achieving complete response had baseline diversity similar to newly diagnosed patients, whereas partial responders and progressors had significantly lower diversity. Lower diversity was seen in patients whose nivolumab began less than 1 year after ASCT, and these patients were left out of later analyses so that immune reconstitution would not confound the results. CD4+ but not CD8+ TCR diversity rose significantly by C4D1 (p=0.0027 vs p=0.16), most apparent in complete responders (p=0.02).

Genomic DNA was isolated using the Qiagen DNeasy kit from unsorted PBMCs as well as from negatively selected CD4+ and CD8+ fractions. Using primers that anneal to V and J segments, immunoSEQ multiplex PCR amplified the TCR beta CDR3 regions. A synthetic immune receptor repertoire was used to minimize amplification bias, and remaining bias was computationally removed after sequencing. For the original study's pipeline: Custom Python scripts were used to quantify repertoire diversity as the Shannon entropy index. Unsorted, CD4+ and CD8+ repertoires were analyzed separately, except for combined analyses in which CD4+ and CD8+ sequences were merged in silico. A clone was considered expanded if an increase in frequency of at least 2-fold after treatment relative to C1D1 was found, and a pseudocount of 0.5 was applied to clones undetected at baseline. Singleton clones were defined as clones with 0 or 1 copy at C1D1, and non-singleton clones were defined as clones with 2 or more copies. By matching protein sequences in sorted samples from the same patient, clones expanded in unsorted samples were annotated as CD4+, CD8+ or unknown. Wilcoxon tests were applied to paired samples to test diversity changes from C1D1 to C4D1. TCRdb stores this immuneACCESS table with in-frame sequences only. Part of the clones is absent; in the studies checked, under half of the shortfall reflects unresolved V genes, and no reason is known for the rest. V, J and clone size were drawn from that table, and D and trimming were deduced from the DNA. In all, the sample holds some 19,000 clones, and about three quarters of those were seen once. The biggest ten clones account for 2.5% of the sample.

As concerns this clone: There is no known antigen for this receptor. Base qualities are not recorded, but no much larger clone differs from it by a single base.

The sample's time point, from its label and the paper: cycle 4 day 1 (C4D1), after six to seven weeks of nivolumab. All trial patients had relapsed after autologous stem cell transplantation, with cohorts A, B and C differing in prior brentuximab vedotin exposure. Magnetic negative selection with a Miltenyi CD4+ T cell isolation kit was used to purify CD4+ T cells from thawed PBMCs. A total of over 50 patients with relapsed/refractory classical Hodgkin lymphoma made up the trial cohort, and each patient's best overall response was complete response, partial response or progressive disease. In the multi-cohort phase II CheckMate 205 trial, trial patients received single-agent nivolumab. An independent review committee assessed best overall response by applying the 2007 International Working Group response criteria. Trial PBMCs were collected just before the start of nivolumab (C1D1) and during therapy at cycle 2 day 1 and cycle 4 day 1. Peripheral blood was collected in 8 mL Vacutainer Cell Preparation Tubes, from which PBMCs were isolated by centrifugation and then cryopreserved. Purified CD4+ and CD8+ fractions were generated only in cases for which an additional PBMC sample was available. Magnetically labelled cells were removed on LS columns in a quadroMACS separator, and the flow-through was collected as the purified fraction.

Reading the germline V gene gives CDR1 MNHEY and CDR2 SVGAGI. There are 14 amino acids in the CDR3, from cysteine to phenylalanine inclusive. The read is trimmed to its CDR3 DNA, 42 bases read in frame from base 1. V is shortened by 5 bases, J by 8 bases, and the region joining them spans 18 bases. The sequenced sample was CD4+ T cells from blood, obtained before the fourth cycle of nivolumab. Recombination joined TRBV6-5 with TRBJ1-2, with the D gene too uncertain to name. The sequence derives from a human donor with classical Hodgkin lymphoma. CDR3 loop: CASSLRRTAQGYTF. Read as DNA, the sequence is TGTGCCAGCAGTCTAAGAAGGACCGCCCAAGGCTACACCTTC.